This T cell receptor beta chain was captured in a study of OX40 agonist ivuxolimab in advanced cancers. Whole-study results and caveats: Low normalized clonal expansion also occurred in some nonresponding patients.

The V gene lost 1 base and the J gene lost 4 bases, with 8 bases spanning the gap. This CDR3 region has 14 residues. The germline V gene encodes CDR1 SEHNR and CDR2 FQNEAQ (reference sequence). This table comes from immunoSEQ multiplex PCR, and its TCRdb copy is limited to in-frame clones, with some not included. Seen here are some 44,000 clones, around 80% observed once, and the top ten hold 5% to 5.5%. A remark on this clone: Its antigen remains unknown.

V is TRBV7-9 and J is TRBJ1-5; D call uncertain. The material sequenced was CD4+ or CD8+ T cells sorted from blood, taken in a trial of the OX40 agonist ivuxolimab. The origin of this receptor is an adult with an advanced solid tumor such as melanoma, head and neck, liver or kidney cancer. CDR3 in DNA: TGTGCCAGCAGCTTAGTCGGGGAAAATCAGCCCCAGCATTTT. It yields the protein CASSLVGENQPQHF.